This T cell receptor (beta chain) was identified in a study of T cells in Graves' hyperthyroidism and ophthalmopathy. Findings and limits, study-wide: Appearing also in blood were most of the thyroid clonotypes expanded above 0.001.

V lost 2 bases to trimming and J lost 4 bases; unmatched junction nucleotides: 5. Germline V gene sequence: CDR1 MGHDK, CDR2 SYGVNS. The CDR3 loop spans 15 amino acids. RNA transcripts provided the source from which TCR beta CDR3 regions were amplified. TCR CDR3 regions were first amplified by RT-PCR with HTBI primers. TCRdb re-analysed the multiplex PCR reads in MiXCR, keeping a single row per CDR3 protein. The sample yields 600,000 to 750,000 distinct CDR3 sequences, 15% to 20% seen once. Comments on this clonotype: What it recognizes is unknown.

Across 18 months, stable Graves' hyperthyroidism was marked by no progression to ophthalmopathy. Diagnoses used clinical symptoms, serum thyroxine and TRAb, thyroid ultrasound and orbital computed tomography. Approximately 9.3 ml of fresh peripheral blood supplied the PBMCs. The V call is TRBV25-1, the J call TRBJ2-1; 7 positions match TRBD1. This receptor was obtained from a man between 50 and 59 years old with Graves' hyperthyroidism. The sample comprised blood. CDR3 sequence reads: CASSEGTALYNEQFF. CDR3 in DNA: TGTGCCAGCAGTGAAGGGACAGCCCTTTACAATGAGCAGTTCTTC.